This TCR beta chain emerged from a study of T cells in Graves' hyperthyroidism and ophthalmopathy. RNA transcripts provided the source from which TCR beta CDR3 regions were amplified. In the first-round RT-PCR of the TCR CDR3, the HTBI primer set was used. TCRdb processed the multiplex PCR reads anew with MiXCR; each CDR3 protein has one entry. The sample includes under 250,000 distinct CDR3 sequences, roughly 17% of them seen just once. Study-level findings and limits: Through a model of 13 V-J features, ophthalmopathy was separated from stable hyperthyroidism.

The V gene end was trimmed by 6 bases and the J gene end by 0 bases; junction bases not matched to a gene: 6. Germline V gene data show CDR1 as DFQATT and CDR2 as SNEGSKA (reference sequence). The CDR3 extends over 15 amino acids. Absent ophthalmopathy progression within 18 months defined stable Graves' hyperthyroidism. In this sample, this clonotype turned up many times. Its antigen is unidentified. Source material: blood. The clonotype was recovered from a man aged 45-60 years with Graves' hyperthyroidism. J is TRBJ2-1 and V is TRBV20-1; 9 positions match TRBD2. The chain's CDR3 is CSAPRTSDSYNEQFF. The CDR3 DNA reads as TGCAGTGCCCCTCGGACTAGCGACTCCTACAATGAGCAGTTCTTC.